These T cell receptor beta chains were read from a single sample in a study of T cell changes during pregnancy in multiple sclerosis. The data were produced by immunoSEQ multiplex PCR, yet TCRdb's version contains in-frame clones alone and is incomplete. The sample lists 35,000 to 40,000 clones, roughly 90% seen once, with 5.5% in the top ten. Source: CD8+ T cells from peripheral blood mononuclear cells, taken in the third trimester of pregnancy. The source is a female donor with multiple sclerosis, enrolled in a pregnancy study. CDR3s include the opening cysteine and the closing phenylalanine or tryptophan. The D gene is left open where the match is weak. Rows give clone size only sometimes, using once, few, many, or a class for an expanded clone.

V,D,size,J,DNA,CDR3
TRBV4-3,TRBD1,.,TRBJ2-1,TGCGCCAGCAGCCAGAGTGGACAGGGTTTTTACAATGAGCAGTTCTTC,CASSQSGQGFYNEQFF
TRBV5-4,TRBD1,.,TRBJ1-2,TGTGCCAGCAGCTTGGGGACAGGTGTAGGTAGGGGCTACACCTTC,CASSLGTGVGRGYTF
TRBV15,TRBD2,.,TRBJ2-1,TGTGCCACCAGCAGTGGCGGCCTAGCGGGAGGGGATGAGCAGTTCTTC,CATSSGGLAGGDEQFF
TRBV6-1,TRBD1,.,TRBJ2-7,TGTGCCAGCAGTGACCCTTCGACAGGGGGTTCCTACGAGCAGTACTTC,CASSDPSTGGSYEQYF
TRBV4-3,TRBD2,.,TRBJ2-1,TGCGCCAGCAGCCAAGGAGAAGCGGGAGGAGTTTACAATGAGCAGTTCTTC,CASSQGEAGGVYNEQFF
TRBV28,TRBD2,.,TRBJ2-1,TGTGCCAGCAGCGGACTAGCGGGAGGGCCGATCTACAATGAGCAGTTCTTC,CASSGLAGGPIYNEQFF
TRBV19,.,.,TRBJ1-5,TGTGCCAGCGAACAGGGATATAGCAATCAGCCCCAGCATTTT,CASEQGYSNQPQHF
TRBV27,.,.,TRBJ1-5,TGTGCCAGCAGTTTAGCAGGGTCCAATCAGCCCCAGCATTTT,CASSLAGSNQPQHF
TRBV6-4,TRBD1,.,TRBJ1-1,TGTGCCAGCAGCCGACAGGGAGGCACTGAAGCTTTCTTT,CASSRQGGTEAFF
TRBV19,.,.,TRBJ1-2,TGTGCCAGTAGTATAGAATCCGCTACCTATGGCTACACCTTC,CASSIESATYGYTF
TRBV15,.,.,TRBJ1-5,TGTGCCACCAGCCAAGAGGCGAGGGCTTCGGGCAATCAGCCCCAGCATTTT,CATSQEARASGNQPQHF
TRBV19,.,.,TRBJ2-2,TGTGCCAGTACGGAGCGGATCAACACCGGGGAGCTGTTTTTT,CASTERINTGELFF
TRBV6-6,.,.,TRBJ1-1,TGTGCCAGCAGTTACTCGGGCATGCAGGGTGAAGCTTTCTTT,CASSYSGMQGEAFF
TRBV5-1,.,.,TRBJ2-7,TGCGCCAGCAGCTTGGAAGGGGTCGAGCAGTACTTC,CASSLEGVEQYF
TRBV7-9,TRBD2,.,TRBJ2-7,TGTGCCAGCAGCTTCATAGCGGGAGGCTCATACGAGCAGTACTTC,CASSFIAGGSYEQYF
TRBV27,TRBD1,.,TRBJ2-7,TGTGCCAGCAGTTTGACAGGGGCCTACGAGCAGTACTTC,CASSLTGAYEQYF
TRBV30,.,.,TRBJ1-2,TGTGCCTGGAGTCCAGGGGAGGGAAATGGCTACACCTTC,CAWSPGEGNGYTF
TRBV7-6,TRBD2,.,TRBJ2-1,TGTGCCAGCAGCTTAAAGGGACTAGCGGCATACAATGAGCAGTTCTTC,CASSLKGLAAYNEQFF
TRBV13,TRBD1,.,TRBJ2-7,TGTGCCAGCAGCCTCCGGACAGGGGGCCAGGACGAGCAGTACTTC,CASSLRTGGQDEQYF
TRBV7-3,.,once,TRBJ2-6,TGTGCCAGCAGAGTAGACAGCTCTGGGGCCAACGTCCTGACTTTC,CASRVDSSGANVLTF
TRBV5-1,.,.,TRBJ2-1,TGCGCCAGCAGCTTGGATAGAAGCGATGAGCAGTTCTTC,CASSLDRSDEQFF
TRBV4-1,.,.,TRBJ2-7,TGCGCCAGCAGCCAAGATCGGGGATACGAGCAGTACTTC,CASSQDRGYEQYF
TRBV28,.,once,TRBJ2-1,TGTGCCAGCAGAACTGACAGATACTCCTACAATGAGCAGTTCTTC,CASRTDRYSYNEQFF
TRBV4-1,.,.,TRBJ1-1,TGCGCCAGCAGCCAAGATCAGTCCGCTGAAGCTTTCTTT,CASSQDQSAEAFF
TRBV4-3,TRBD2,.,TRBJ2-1,TGCGCCAGCAGCCAAGGGCGGGAGGCCTACAATGAGCAGTTCTTC,CASSQGREAYNEQFF
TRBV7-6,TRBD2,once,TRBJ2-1,TGTGCCAGCAGCTTAGAGACGGGAGGGCCGATTAACAATGAGCAGTTCTTC,CASSLETGGPINNEQFF
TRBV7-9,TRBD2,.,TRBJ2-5,TGTGCCAGCAGGGGACTAGCGGGGGAGACCCAGTACTTC,CASRGLAGETQYF
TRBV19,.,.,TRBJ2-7,TGTGCCAGTAGCCCTCTCGTGAGTGGTTACGAGCAGTACTTC,CASSPLVSGYEQYF
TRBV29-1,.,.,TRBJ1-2,TGCAGCGCCCGAGGCGAATATGGCTACACCTTC,CSARGEYGYTF
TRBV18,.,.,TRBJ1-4,TGTGCCAGCTCACCACGTTTAGATGAAAAACTGTTTTTT,CASSPRLDEKLFF
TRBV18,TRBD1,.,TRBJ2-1,TGTGCCAGCAAGGACAGGGTGTACAATGAGCAGTTCTTC,CASKDRVYNEQFF
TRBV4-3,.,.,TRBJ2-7,TGCGCCAGCAGCCAAGATCCCGGACTGAACTACGAGCAGTACTTC,CASSQDPGLNYEQYF
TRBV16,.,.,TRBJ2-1,TGTGCCAGCAACCCAGGGGATCAGCAGTTCTTC,CASNPGDQQFF
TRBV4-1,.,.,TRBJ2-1,TGCGCCAGCAGGCCCCTTTCTAGCGGAGGGGGATACAATGAGCAGTTCTTC,CASRPLSSGGGYNEQFF
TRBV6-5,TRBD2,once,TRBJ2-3,TGTGCCAGCAGTTCCTCAGCGGGGCCGTCCACAGATACGCAGTATTTT,CASSSSAGPSTDTQYF
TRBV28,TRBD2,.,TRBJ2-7,TGTGCCAGCACCCCGGGGGGGGCCTACTCCTCCGAGCAGTACTTC,CASTPGGAYSSEQYF
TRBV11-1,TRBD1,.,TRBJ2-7,TGTGCCAGCAGCTTTGGGACAGGGCCATACGAGCAGTACTTC,CASSFGTGPYEQYF
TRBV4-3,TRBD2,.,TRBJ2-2,TGCGCCAGCAGCCAAGATGGATATAGCGGGTCTACCGGGGAGCTGTTTTTT,CASSQDGYSGSTGELFF
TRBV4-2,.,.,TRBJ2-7,TGTGCCAGCAGCCAAAAATACGGGGGAAGCTCCTACGAGCAGTACTTC,CASSQKYGGSSYEQYF
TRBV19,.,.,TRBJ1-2,TGTGCCAGTATCGCCGGGGGGAACGGCTATGGCTACACCTTC,CASIAGGNGYGYTF
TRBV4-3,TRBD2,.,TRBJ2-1,TGCGCCAGCAGCCAAGATTTGGCTAGCGGGAAACTCAATGAGCAGTTCTTC,CASSQDLASGKLNEQFF
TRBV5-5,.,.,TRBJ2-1,TGTGCCAGCATCCAGGGCAATGAGCAGTTCTTC,CASIQGNEQFF
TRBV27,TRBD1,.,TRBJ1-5,TGTGCCAGCAGTGTTGACAGGGGGCGTCAGCCCCAGCATTTT,CASSVDRGRQPQHF
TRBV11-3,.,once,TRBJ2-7,TGTGCCAGCAGCTTAGAAGGCAGGGCACAGGAATACGAGCAGTACTTC,CASSLEGRAQEYEQYF
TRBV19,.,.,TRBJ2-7,TGTGCCAGTAGTATTCTACCCGACTACGAGCAGTACTTC,CASSILPDYEQYF
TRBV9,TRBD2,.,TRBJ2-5,TGTGCCAGCAGCGTAGCACTTGGGGGGAGGGAAATGTACTTC,CASSVALGGREMYF
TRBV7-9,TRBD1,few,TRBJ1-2,TGTGCCAGCAGCCACGATAAACAGGGGGCGTATGGCTACACCTTC,CASSHDKQGAYGYTF
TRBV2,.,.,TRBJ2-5,TGTGCCAGCTGGGTGGGTGGCGGCCAAGAGACCCAGTACTTC,CASWVGGGQETQYF